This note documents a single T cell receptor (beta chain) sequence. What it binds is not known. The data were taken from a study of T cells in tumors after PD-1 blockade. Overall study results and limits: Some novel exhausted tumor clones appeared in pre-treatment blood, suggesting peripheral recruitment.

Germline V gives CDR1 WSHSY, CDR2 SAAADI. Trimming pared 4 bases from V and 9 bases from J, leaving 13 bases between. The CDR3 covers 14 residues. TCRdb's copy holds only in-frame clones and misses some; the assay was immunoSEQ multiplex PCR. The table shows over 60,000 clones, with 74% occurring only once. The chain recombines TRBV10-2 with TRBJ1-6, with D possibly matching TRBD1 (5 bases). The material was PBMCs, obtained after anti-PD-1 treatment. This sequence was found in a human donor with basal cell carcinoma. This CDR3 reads CASSVAGQGSPLHF. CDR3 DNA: TGCGCCAGCAGTGTCGCAGGGCAGGGTTCACCCCTCCACTTT.